The source of this TCR beta chain is a study of shared clonotypes between healthy human individuals. Study-level information: Plates per donor: three CD4 naive, three CD4 memory, two CD8 naive, one CD8 memory. Broader study findings: Relative to their counterparts shared across all four donors, non-shared clonotypes exhibited diminished generation probabilities. Naive subsets, compared against memory subsets, generally had larger estimated richness values.

About this clone itself: Its antigen is unidentified.

The CDR3 consists of 14 residues. Germline CDR1 and CDR2: WNHNN and SYGVQD (reference sequence). Between the trimmed V and J ends, which lost 4 bases and 6 bases, there was a span of 12 bases. Each replicate PCR on the sorted subsets used 150 to 200 ng DNA (approximately 33,000 T cell genomes). Data came from immunoSEQ multiplex PCR; TCRdb stores just in-frame clones and leaves some out. The sample yields roughly 2.5 million clones, around 94% seen once. The V gene is TRBV10-1, the J gene TRBJ2-2; D perhaps matches TRBD2 (5 bases). This clonotype was obtained from a man between 18 and 29 years old in good health. The sequenced sample consisted of naive CD4+ T cells sorted from blood. The subset denotes: CD45RA+ positively selected. The CDR3 loop reads CASSGAGGPGELFF. CDR3 sequence (DNA): TGCGCCAGCAGTGGCGCCGGAGGACCCGGGGAGCTGTTTTTT.